This record covers a single T cell receptor (beta chain). This CDR3 contains 15 residues. Trimming removed 2 bases at V and 2 bases at J, with 11 bases between. Germline lookup yields CDR1 MNHEY and CDR2 SVGEGT. This sample was included in a study of blood T cell repertoires in COVID-19. The wider study: Acute-phase and convalescent COVID-19 samples originated in the United States, Italy and Spain. PBMCs, B-cell-depleted T cells, or T cells were the source of the cDNA or gDNA that made up the material.

In assigning cohorts, the study relied on participant-reported clinical history. Authors' processing steps: Estimated nucleated cell counts came from reference gene primer amplification. The data were produced by immunoSEQ multiplex PCR, yet TCRdb's version contains in-frame clones alone and is incomplete. V, J and clone size derive from that table, while D and trimming were established from the DNA sequence. The sample includes 200,000 to 250,000 clones, just under 85% seen only once; the top ten take 1.3%. This chain uses TRBV6-2 or TRBV6-3 with TRBJ2-3; a weak D match, TRBD1 (6 bases). The sequence was collected from a woman in her thirties or forties with acute COVID-19. Sequencing was carried out using PBMCs or T cells enriched from blood (not recorded which). Here the CDR3 reads CASSYRGQHTDTQYF. CDR3 bases: TGTGCCAGCAGTTACAGGGGACAACACACAGATACGCAGTATTTT.